This T cell receptor beta chain appears in the sequencing data of a study of blood T cell repertoires in COVID-19. Study details: Italy, Spain and the United States were the sources of the convalescent and acute COVID-19 samples.

TCRdb's copy holds only in-frame clones and misses some; the assay was immunoSEQ multiplex PCR. The repertoire consists of 250,000 or so clones, with 84% occurring once and the leading ten covering 3.4%. The germline gives CDR1 SGHDT, CDR2 YYEEEE. This CDR3 has 14 residues. After removal of 3 bases from V and 3 bases from J, the junction contained 5 bases not matched to a gene. The sequenced material came from PBMCs or T cells enriched from blood (not recorded which). This receptor was obtained from a man aged 45-65 years who had recovered from COVID-19. This rearrangement joins TRBV5-6 to TRBJ2-7, with 8 bases that match TRBD1. DNA of the CDR3: TGTGCCAGCAGCTCAGGACAGGGCAACTACGAGCAGTACTTC. It encodes CASSSGQGNYEQYF.